This TCR beta chain stems from a study of blood T cell repertoires in COVID-19. In the study overall: The United States, Italy and Spain were the sources of the acute and convalescent COVID-19 samples. PBMCs, B-cell-depleted T cells, or T cells provided the cDNA or gDNA that made up the material.

As handled by the study authors: Quantification of nucleated cells was approximated via reference gene primer amplification. Profiled with immunoSEQ multiplex PCR; TCRdb holds only in-frame clones, not every one. D and trimming were read from the DNA, whereas the V and J calls and clone size are those reported in that table. The sample has under 200,000 clones; about 80% are singletons. The source of this sequence is a man between 60 and 75 years old with acute or convalescent COVID-19. Input material: peripheral blood.

In nucleotides, the CDR3 is TGTGCCAGCAGTTTTCTTCAGGCAATTAATGAGCAGTTCTTC. It translates to CASSFLQAINEQFF. The chain recombines TRBV27 with TRBJ2-1; D call uncertain. Trimming cost V 3 bases and J 7 bases, with 13 bases left between them. The length of the CDR3 is 14 residues. In germline, CDR1 is MNHEY, CDR2 SMNVEV (reference sequence).